This T cell receptor beta chain was identified in a study of blood T cell repertoires in COVID-19. Germline V lookup: CDR1 MNHEY, CDR2 SVGAGI. J lost 1 base, V lost 7 bases, and 3 bases had no gene match. The CDR3 extends over 13 amino acids. The study drew participants aged about 18 to 89 years from 24 US areas. Recovered status applied to Cohort 3 donors who had two consecutive negative PCRs. It also applied to those with clearance or with symptom resolution. Sequenced by immunoSEQ multiplex PCR; TCRdb stores in-frame clones only, minus some. The data show under 200,000 clones, with less than 85% seen just once and approximately 12% held by the top ten. Points on this clone: In the same sample, other DNA sequences code for this CDR3.

The sequence was obtained from a man aged 45-60 years who had recovered from COVID-19. This chain uses TRBV6-5 with TRBJ1-1; TRBD1 aligns across 7 bases. The sample comprised PBMCs or T cells enriched from blood (not recorded which). CDR3 amino acids: CASTQGGNTEAFF. CDR3 DNA sequence: TGTGCCAGCACCCAGGGGGGGAACACTGAAGCTTTCTTT.